Listed below are T cell receptor beta chains from one sample, sequenced in a study of OX40 agonist ivuxolimab in advanced cancers. TCRdb keeps only in-frame clones here, not all; method: immunoSEQ multiplex PCR. The repertoire holds fewer than 70,000 clones, with 65% to 90% as singletons. The starting material was CD4+ or CD8+ T cells sorted from blood, obtained in a trial of the OX40 agonist ivuxolimab. Every receptor here comes from an adult with an advanced solid tumor such as melanoma, head and neck, liver or kidney cancer. Both conserved end residues are part of each CDR3. A D gene is named only where the DNA matches it firmly. Expanded clones are given a class, and other clones once, few, many or no size at all.

abundance: few
v_gene: TRBV2
len: 14
d_gene: -
j_gene: TRBJ1-2
CDR3nt: TGTGCCAGCAGTGAAAACAGGGCGGCCTATGGCTACACCTTC
CDR3aa: CASSENRAAYGYTF

abundance: few
v_gene: TRBV6-1
len: 14
d_gene: -
j_gene: TRBJ2-7
CDR3nt: TGTGCCAGCAGTGATACCCTAAACTCCTACGAGCAGTACTTC
CDR3aa: CASSDTLNSYEQYF

abundance: -
v_gene: TRBV19
len: 15
d_gene: TRBD1
j_gene: TRBJ2-5
CDR3nt: TGTGCCAGTAGTGTCCAGCAGGGGGCTCTGGAGACCCAGTACTTC
CDR3aa: CASSVQQGALETQYF

abundance: -
v_gene: TRBV19
len: 16
d_gene: TRBD2
j_gene: TRBJ2-7
CDR3nt: TGTGCCAGTAGTCCGGGACTAGCGGGAGGTCCCTACGAGCAGTACTTC
CDR3aa: CASSPGLAGGPYEQYF

abundance: -
v_gene: TRBV5-1
len: 14
d_gene: -
j_gene: TRBJ2-3
CDR3nt: TGCGCCAGCAGCCCCGAGGGGGGGTCCGATACGCAGTATTTT
CDR3aa: CASSPEGGSDTQYF

abundance: few
v_gene: TRBV9
len: 18
d_gene: -
j_gene: TRBJ2-3
CDR3nt: TGTGCCAGCAGCGTAGACAGGGGAGGTGCGGGATCCACAGATACGCAGTATTTT
CDR3aa: CASSVDRGGAGSTDTQYF

abundance: -
v_gene: TRBV6-6
len: 16
d_gene: -
j_gene: TRBJ1-4
CDR3nt: TGTGCCAGCAGATTGGCTTTGGCAGGGGTCGGGGAAAAACTGTTTTTT
CDR3aa: CASRLALAGVGEKLFF

abundance: -
v_gene: TRBV27
len: 14
d_gene: TRBD1
j_gene: TRBJ1-4
CDR3nt: TGTGCCAGCAGAACAGGGGGAACTAATGAAAAACTGTTTTTT
CDR3aa: CASRTGGTNEKLFF

abundance: -
v_gene: TRBV28
len: 17
d_gene: TRBD2
j_gene: TRBJ2-2
CDR3nt: TGTGCCAGCACCTTTTGGGGGGGACTAGCGGGAACCGGGGAGCTGTTTTTT
CDR3aa: CASTFWGGLAGTGELFF

abundance: -
v_gene: TRBV7-2
len: 13
d_gene: -
j_gene: TRBJ2-4
CDR3nt: TGTGCCAGCAGCTTAAGGGGGGGAGAGGGACCGTACTTC
CDR3aa: CASSLRGGEGPYF

abundance: -
v_gene: TRBV6-5
len: 15
d_gene: -
j_gene: TRBJ2-3
CDR3nt: TGTGCCAGCAGTTCACGGACATCTAGCACAGATACGCAGTATTTT
CDR3aa: CASSSRTSSTDTQYF

abundance: -
v_gene: TRBV28
len: 16
d_gene: TRBD2
j_gene: TRBJ2-7
CDR3nt: TGTGCCAGCAGTCTGCCTCTAGCGGGAGTTTCCTACGAGCAGTACTTC
CDR3aa: CASSLPLAGVSYEQYF

abundance: -
v_gene: TRBV19
len: 15
d_gene: -
j_gene: TRBJ1-5
CDR3nt: TGTGCCAGTAGTACCACGGGGGGTAGCAATCAGCCCCAGCATTTT
CDR3aa: CASSTTGGSNQPQHF

abundance: -
v_gene: TRBV5-1
len: 16
d_gene: -
j_gene: TRBJ1-6
CDR3nt: TGCGCCAGCAGCTTGGAAGGACAGTCAAGCAGGTCACCCCTCCACTTT
CDR3aa: CASSLEGQSSRSPLHF

abundance: once
v_gene: TRBV29-1
len: 14
d_gene: -
j_gene: TRBJ2-7
CDR3nt: TGCAGCGTTAGCCTCAGGGCGGGGAACTACGAGCAGTACTTC
CDR3aa: CSVSLRAGNYEQYF

abundance: -
v_gene: TRBV18
len: 15
d_gene: TRBD1
j_gene: TRBJ2-1
CDR3nt: TGTGCCAGCTCACCGCGACAGGGGGCTGGGAATGAGCAGTTCTTC
CDR3aa: CASSPRQGAGNEQFF

abundance: -
v_gene: TRBV6-6
len: 14
d_gene: TRBD2
j_gene: TRBJ2-7
CDR3nt: TGTGCCAGCAGACCAAGCGGGAGCTCCTACGAGCAGTACTTC
CDR3aa: CASRPSGSSYEQYF

abundance: few
v_gene: TRBV30
len: 12
d_gene: -
j_gene: TRBJ1-1
CDR3nt: TGTGCCTGGGGGACGTCGGGCACTGAAGCTTTCTTT
CDR3aa: CAWGTSGTEAFF

abundance: -
v_gene: TRBV27
len: 13
d_gene: TRBD2
j_gene: TRBJ2-7
CDR3nt: TGTGCCAGCAGCCGGACTAGCGAATACGAGCAGTACTTC
CDR3aa: CASSRTSEYEQYF

abundance: -
v_gene: TRBV6-5
len: 14
d_gene: -
j_gene: TRBJ1-4
CDR3nt: TGTGCCAGCAGGTCTCAACCGGGGAATGAAAAACTGTTTTTT
CDR3aa: CASRSQPGNEKLFF

abundance: -
v_gene: TRBV5-5
len: 14
d_gene: TRBD1
j_gene: TRBJ2-7
CDR3nt: TGTGCCAGCAGCCTATGGGGACAGGGTCGCGAGCAGTACTTC
CDR3aa: CASSLWGQGREQYF

abundance: -
v_gene: TRBV4-3
len: 13
d_gene: -
j_gene: TRBJ2-5
CDR3nt: TGCGCCAGCAGCCAAGTGAGGTTTGAGACCCAGTACTTC
CDR3aa: CASSQVRFETQYF

abundance: -
v_gene: TRBV25-1
len: 15
d_gene: TRBD2
j_gene: TRBJ2-1
CDR3nt: TGTGCCAGCAGTGGGACTAGCGTAGGCTACAATGAGCAGTTCTTC
CDR3aa: CASSGTSVGYNEQFF

abundance: -
v_gene: TRBV15
len: 15
d_gene: TRBD1
j_gene: TRBJ2-1
CDR3nt: TGTGCCACCAGCAGCGGGACAGGGAGGTACAATGAGCAGTTCTTC
CDR3aa: CATSSGTGRYNEQFF

abundance: -
v_gene: TRBV20-1
len: 10
d_gene: -
j_gene: TRBJ2-1
CDR3nt: TGCAGTGCTCAGGACAATGAGCAGTTCTTC
CDR3aa: CSAQDNEQFF

abundance: -
v_gene: TRBV28
len: 15
d_gene: TRBD2
j_gene: TRBJ2-2
CDR3nt: TGTGCCAGCAGTTTGGGAGCGGGAGGCCCCGGGGAGCTGTTTTTT
CDR3aa: CASSLGAGGPGELFF

abundance: -
v_gene: TRBV19
len: 16
d_gene: -
j_gene: TRBJ2-4
CDR3nt: TGTGCCAGTAGTAAAGAAGGGATTGGGGCCAAAAACATTCAGTACTTC
CDR3aa: CASSKEGIGAKNIQYF

abundance: -
v_gene: TRBV19
len: 18
d_gene: -
j_gene: TRBJ2-6
CDR3nt: TGTGCCAGTAGTTACCATCCGGCTTTTGGCTCTGGGGCCAACGTCCTGACTTTC
CDR3aa: CASSYHPAFGSGANVLTF

abundance: -
v_gene: TRBV6-5
len: 15
d_gene: TRBD1
j_gene: TRBJ2-1
CDR3nt: TGTGCCAGCAGTCTGCTCAGGGGGCGCAGCGATGAGCAGTTCTTC
CDR3aa: CASSLLRGRSDEQFF

abundance: -
v_gene: TRBV6-5
len: 14
d_gene: -
j_gene: TRBJ2-6
CDR3nt: TGTGCCAGCAGTTATGGGGGTGGGGCCAACGTCCTGACTTTC
CDR3aa: CASSYGGGANVLTF

abundance: -
v_gene: TRBV7-8
len: 15
d_gene: TRBD2
j_gene: TRBJ2-3
CDR3nt: TGTGCCAGCAGCTTACTAGCGGGAGGCACAGATACGCAGTATTTT
CDR3aa: CASSLLAGGTDTQYF

abundance: -
v_gene: TRBV5-4
len: 16
d_gene: -
j_gene: TRBJ2-2
CDR3nt: TGTGCCAGCAGCTTGGTAGGGGCAGGGAATACCGGGGAGCTGTTTTTT
CDR3aa: CASSLVGAGNTGELFF

abundance: few
v_gene: TRBV7-9
len: 13
d_gene: -
j_gene: TRBJ2-3
CDR3nt: TGTGCCAGCAGCTTCATTCGCACAGATACGCAGTATTTT
CDR3aa: CASSFIRTDTQYF

abundance: -
v_gene: TRBV7-2
len: 12
d_gene: -
j_gene: TRBJ2-6
CDR3nt: TGTGCCAGCAGCTTAGTAGTCGGCGTCCTGACTTTC
CDR3aa: CASSLVVGVLTF

abundance: -
v_gene: TRBV11-2
len: 13
d_gene: -
j_gene: TRBJ2-7
CDR3nt: TGTGCCAGCAGCCCGGACCGCCCCTACGAGCAGTACTTC
CDR3aa: CASSPDRPYEQYF